Many counts were recorded for the clone carrying this TCR beta chain. Its antigen is unknown. Researchers barred patients who had uncontrolled infection, other autoimmune disease, pregnancy or lactation. The CDR3 regions of TCR beta were amplified from RNA transcripts. The primer set for the first-round RT-PCR of the TCR CDR3 was HTBI. MiXCR was run by TCRdb on the multiplex PCR reads, yielding one entry per CDR3 protein. In the table there are roughly 400,000 distinct CDR3 sequences, about 14% of which are singletons. This sample was taken from a study of T cells in Graves' hyperthyroidism and ophthalmopathy. V lost 3 bases to trimming and J lost 5 bases, with 10 bases between them. The CDR3 length is 14 residues. Notes on the study in general: In validation, the model predicted ophthalmopathy. These predictions came a median approximately 6.5 months before onset. Appearing also in blood were most of the thyroid clonotypes expanded above 0.001.

Sequenced sample: blood. V usage is TRBV12-3 or TRBV12-4 and J usage is TRBJ1-4; D is uncertain. The origin of this receptor is a man between 50 and 59 years old with Graves' ophthalmopathy. The DNA for the CDR3 is TGTGCCAGCAGTTTTTCCAGAGCAAATGAAAAACTGTTTTTT. The encoded protein is CASSFSRANEKLFF.